Listed below are T cell receptor beta chains from one sample, sequenced in a study of cytomegalovirus exposure and HLA in healthy donors. Only in-frame clones appear in the TCRdb table, and some are missing; sequencing was by immunoSEQ multiplex PCR. The sample lists under 120,000 clones, approximately 79% occurring once. Sequencing was performed on PBMCs. The receptors originated from a woman in her thirties or forties in good health and CMV-seronegative. The CDR3 runs from the conserved cysteine through the conserved F or W. D genes are given only for firm matches. Only part of the rows carry a size: once, few, many, or a class if the clone is expanded.

CDR3aa | CDR3nt | d_gene | j_gene | abundance | v_gene
CASSVAGATDTQYF | TGTGCCAGCAGCGTAGCTGGGGCCACAGATACGCAGTATTTT | . | TRBJ2-3 | . | TRBV9
CASSQDRVAGGTGGQFF | TGCGCCAGCAGCCAAGATAGAGTAGCGGGGGGGACAGGTGGGCAGTTCTTC | TRBD2 | TRBJ2-1 | . | TRBV4-3
CSVRTGDGNQPQHF | TGCAGCGTCAGGACAGGGGATGGCAATCAGCCCCAGCATTTT | TRBD1 | TRBJ1-5 | few | TRBV29-1
CSVAQGPYGYTF | TGCAGCGTTGCACAGGGGCCGTATGGCTACACCTTC | TRBD1 | TRBJ1-2 | . | TRBV29-1
CSVVASGRGNTGELFF | TGCAGCGTTGTGGCTAGCGGGAGGGGGAACACCGGGGAGCTGTTTTTT | TRBD2 | TRBJ2-2 | . | TRBV29-1
CASSALAGVEQYF | TGTGCCAGCAGCGCACTAGCGGGAGTCGAGCAGTACTTC | TRBD2 | TRBJ2-7 | . | TRBV5-4
CASSKIGRTGSNTGELFF | TGTGCCAGCAGTAAGATCGGCCGGACAGGCTCGAACACCGGGGAGCTGTTTTTT | TRBD1 | TRBJ2-2 | . | TRBV28
CATSRDPGYGHTF | TGTGCCACCAGCAGAGATCCAGGCTATGGCCACACCTTC | . | TRBJ1-2 | . | TRBV15
CSAPDRDEQYF | TGCAGTGCCCCTGATCGAGACGAGCAGTACTTC | . | TRBJ2-7 | . | TRBV20-1
CASSLGLAGDTQYF | TGTGCCAGCAGCCTAGGACTAGCGGGGGATACGCAGTATTTT | TRBD2 | TRBJ2-3 | few | TRBV7-2
CATPGQQAFF | TGTGCCACCCCGGGACAACAAGCTTTCTTT | . | TRBJ1-1 | . | TRBV28
CATSRDSSGNTIYF | TGTGCCACCAGCAGGGACAGCTCTGGAAACACCATATATTTT | . | TRBJ1-3 | . | TRBV15
CASSLAAQRQYF | TGTGCCAGCAGCTTAGCGGCCCAGCGGCAGTACTTC | . | TRBJ2-7 | once | TRBV5-6
CASSIGTSGRSTDTQYF | TGTGCCAGTAGTATCGGGACTAGCGGGAGGAGCACAGATACGCAGTATTTT | TRBD2 | TRBJ2-3 | . | TRBV19
CASSRLAGVTDTQYF | TGTGCCAGCAGCCGACTAGCGGGGGTCACAGATACGCAGTATTTT | TRBD2 | TRBJ2-3 | . | TRBV7-6
CASSLTGGFTEAFF | TGTGCCAGCAGCTTAACAGGGGGCTTCACTGAAGCTTTCTTT | TRBD1 | TRBJ1-1 | . | TRBV11-2
CASSPPGGNTEAFF | TGTGCCAGCAGCCCCCCAGGAGGGAACACTGAAGCTTTCTTT | . | TRBJ1-1 | . | TRBV11-3
CASSLSRGANEKLFF | TGCGCCAGCAGCCTTTCACGAGGTGCTAATGAAAAACTGTTTTTT | . | TRBJ1-4 | . | TRBV5-1
CAIRLTGGGYTF | TGTGCCATCAGGCTCACGGGGGGTGGCTACACCTTC | . | TRBJ1-2 | . | TRBV10-3
CASSSGQGANVLTF | TGTGCCAGCAGCTCAGGACAGGGGGCCAACGTCCTGACTTTC | . | TRBJ2-6 | . | TRBV7-2
CASSPGTSGPQETQYF | TGTGCCAGCAGCCCAGGGACTAGCGGGCCTCAAGAGACCCAGTACTTC | TRBD2 | TRBJ2-5 | . | TRBV7-8
CASSLVREADTQYF | TGTGCCAGCAGCTTAGTACGGGAGGCAGATACGCAGTATTTT | TRBD2 | TRBJ2-3 | . | TRBV7-2
CASSFGWTGLGNSPLHF | TGTGCCAGCAGTTTCGGGTGGACAGGGCTGGGTAATTCACCCCTCCACTTT | TRBD1 | TRBJ1-6 | . | TRBV27
CASTPGQPGDDSNQPQHF | TGTGCCAGCACCCCGGGACAGCCGGGAGATGATAGCAATCAGCCCCAGCATTTT | TRBD1 | TRBJ1-5 | . | TRBV5-5
CASCLGRGQLNTEAFF | TGTGCTAGTTGTTTGGGAAGGGGGCAGCTGAACACTGAAGCTTTCTTT | TRBD1 | TRBJ1-1 | once | TRBV12-5
CASSSGQGRIQETQYF | TGTGCCAGCAGCTCTGGACAGGGGAGGATCCAAGAGACCCAGTACTTC | TRBD1 | TRBJ2-5 | . | TRBV5-4
CASSDRTRNYGYTF | TGTGCCAGCTCCGACAGGACCAGAAACTATGGCTACACCTTC | . | TRBJ1-2 | . | TRBV18
CASRVAGGEKLFF | TGTGCCAGCAGGGTGGCGGGAGGCGAAAAACTGTTTTTT | . | TRBJ1-4 | . | TRBV2
CAWGLDRYNEQFF | TGTGCCTGGGGATTGGACAGGTATAATGAGCAGTTCTTC | TRBD1 | TRBJ2-1 | . | TRBV30
CASSLTIGGTEAFF | TGTGCCAGCAGCTTAACGATCGGCGGCACTGAAGCTTTCTTT | . | TRBJ1-1 | few | TRBV7-2
CASSIGLARTYEQYF | TGTGCCAGTAGTATCGGTTTAGCCCGGACCTACGAGCAGTACTTC | . | TRBJ2-7 | . | TRBV19
CASSPLRGVNTGELFF | TGTGCCAGCTCACCACTCAGGGGTGTTAACACCGGGGAGCTGTTTTTT | . | TRBJ2-2 | . | TRBV18
CASSLGTGGPTEEQYF | TGTGCCAGCAGCTTAGGTACCGGAGGACCTACGGAAGAGCAGTACTTC | . | TRBJ2-7 | . | TRBV11-3
CASSLAASGGTDTQYF | TGTGCCAGCAGCTTAGCGGCTAGCGGGGGCACAGATACGCAGTATTTT | TRBD2 | TRBJ2-3 | . | TRBV7-2
CASSLGASGSRYEQYF | TGTGCCAGCAGCTTAGGAGCTAGCGGGAGCAGGTACGAGCAGTACTTC | TRBD2 | TRBJ2-7 | . | TRBV7-9
CATSRGLQDTQYF | TGTGCCACCAGCAGAGGACTGCAAGATACGCAGTATTTT | . | TRBJ2-3 | . | TRBV15
CASSENRTGDSNQPQHF | TGCGCCAGCAGTGAAAACCGGACAGGGGATAGCAATCAGCCCCAGCATTTT | TRBD1 | TRBJ1-5 | few | TRBV10-1
CASSSTGMVNTEAFF | TGTGCCAGCAGCTCAACAGGGATGGTCAACACTGAAGCTTTCTTT | . | TRBJ1-1 | few | TRBV11-2
CASSIASGTYEQYF | TGTGCCAGTAGTATTGCTAGCGGCACCTACGAGCAGTACTTC | TRBD2 | TRBJ2-7 | . | TRBV19
CASSIGGRSREKLFF | TGTGCCAGTAGTATAGGTGGCAGATCAAGAGAAAAACTGTTTTTT | . | TRBJ1-4 | . | TRBV19
CASSPRTGTNQPQHF | TGTGCCAGCAGTCCTCGGACAGGGACCAATCAGCCCCAGCATTTT | TRBD1 | TRBJ1-5 | once | TRBV27
CASSRQESYEQYF | TGTGCCAGCAGCCGACAGGAGTCCTACGAGCAGTACTTC | . | TRBJ2-7 | . | TRBV5-5
CASSVATGGTEAFF | TGTGCCAGCAGCGTAGCTACAGGGGGGACTGAAGCTTTCTTT | TRBD1 | TRBJ1-1 | once | TRBV9